Listed here are 5 T cell receptor beta chains from one sample, sequenced in a study of patients and donors after allogeneic stem cell transplantation. TCRdb itself ran the RT-PCR reads through MiXCR, one entry per CDR3 protein. The sample yields 150,000 to 200,000 distinct CDR3 sequences, roughly 31% seen once. The source material was blood, either unsorted or a sorted T cell fraction (not recorded which). These TCRs come from a human donor who was either an allogeneic HSCT recipient or a stem cell or donor lymphocyte infusion donor (not recorded which). It is not recorded whose cells these are; they may come from a transplant donor.

This clonotype has only one observation. The DNA for the CDR3 is TGCAGTGCTAGAGATCCCGGGGCCGCGAGGGGGTTCTTT. The encoded protein is CSARDPGAARGFF. The chain recombines TRBV20-1 with TRBJ1-1; D is possibly TRBD1 (6 bases). The V gene's germline CDR1 is DFQATT and CDR2 SNEGSKA (reference sequence). V was trimmed by 0 bases and J by 14 bases, leaving 19 bases between them. CDR3 length: 13 amino acids.

This clonotype was seen at least ten times. J is TRBJ1-2 and V is TRBV12-3 or TRBV12-4; the match to TRBD1 covers 8 bases. This CDR3 comprises 14 residues. Trimming took 5 bases from V and 8 from J; bases not matched to a gene: 10. CDR3 nucleotides: TGTGCCAGCAGTCCTGGGACAGGCCTGGGCGGCTACACCTTC. Translated: CASSPGTGLGGYTF.

The table lists this clonotype with a few counts. J is TRBJ1-1 and V is TRBV7-3; D is ambiguous. CDR1 is SGHTA and CDR2 is FQGTGA in the germline V gene. Trimming took off 0 bases at V and 1 base at J, with 9 bases between the two ends. The CDR3 consists of 15 residues. CDR3 DNA: TGTGCCAGCAGCTTAACGGCCTCCTGGAACACTGAAGCTTTCTTT. This translates into CASSLTASWNTEAFF.

This clonotype was counted only a few times. The chain recombines TRBV7-9 with TRBJ1-4, with 10 bases identical to TRBD1. Germline trimming cut 0 bases from V and 10 bases from J; bases unmatched to any gene: 5. In germline, CDR1 is SEHNR, CDR2 FQNEAQ (reference sequence). The CDR3 runs to 15 residues. This chain's CDR3 is CASSLAGTGEGKLFF. The CDR3 DNA follows: TGTGCCAGCAGCTTAGCGGGGACAGGGGAAGGAAAACTGTTTTTT.

This clonotype was seen only a few times. V gene TRBV5-1 combines with J gene TRBJ2-1; 9 bases line up with TRBD1. The CDR3 is made up of 16 amino acids. Germline V CDR1 and CDR2: SGHRS, YFSETQ. J lost 3 bases, V lost 4 bases, and 8 bases had no gene match. The CDR3 here is CASSGKDRGLYNEQFF. The CDR3 bases are TGCGCCAGCAGCGGGAAGGACAGGGGACTCTACAATGAGCAGTTCTTC.